Below are 20 T cell receptor beta chains sequenced from a single sample in a study of cytomegalovirus exposure and HLA in healthy donors. Assay used: immunoSEQ multiplex PCR; TCRdb lists only in-frame clones, some missing. The table has roughly 270,000 clones, around 87% seen once; the top ten hold about 0.85%. Sequencing input: PBMCs. The receptors derive from a woman aged 18-30 years in good health and CMV-seronegative.

The chain is built from TRBV11-1 and TRBJ2-7, with D maybe TRBD2 (6 bases). The germline V gene has CDR1 SGHAT and CDR2 FQDESV (reference sequence). Trimming took 4 bases from V and 2 from J, leaving 12 bases between them. CDR3 length equals 14 residues. This chain's CDR3 is CASSWRESAYEQYF. The DNA for the CDR3 is TGTGCCAGCAGCTGGAGGGAATCGGCCTACGAGCAGTACTTC.

The chain recombines TRBV7-9 with TRBJ2-6, with D perhaps matching TRBD1 (6 bases). Germline CDR1 SEHNR, CDR2 FQNEAQ (reference sequence). V was clipped by 2 bases and J by 2 bases, with 16 bases between them. The CDR3 is 18 amino acids. The CDR3 DNA follows: TGTGCCAGCAGCTTAAGGAAGACAGGAACTCCTGGGGCCAACGTCCTGACTTTC. Its translation is CASSLRKTGTPGANVLTF.

The chain combines TRBV6-6 with TRBJ2-7, with TRBD2 identical over 7 bases. Germline V CDR1 and CDR2: MNHNY, SVGAGI (reference sequence). V gave up 7 bases and J gave up 7 bases; unmatched junction bases: 4. The CDR3 totals 11 residues. CDR3 residues: CASTLGGEQYF. The CDR3 coding sequence is TGTGCCAGCACCCTCGGGGGGGAGCAGTACTTC.

In this sample, this clone turned up once. The chain recombines TRBV27 with TRBJ2-3, with a tentative D call TRBD2 (6 bases). Deletions cut 2 bases from V and 3 bases from J, with 12 bases between. Per the germline V gene, CDR1 is MNHEY and CDR2 is SMNVEV (reference sequence). The CDR3 is 15 amino acids. CDR3 residues: CASSLGRGGTDTQYF. In DNA, the CDR3 is TGTGCCAGCAGTTTAGGGCGGGGTGGGACAGATACGCAGTATTTT.

V is TRBV29-1 and J is TRBJ1-2; 10 bases map to TRBD1. CDR3 length equals 13 residues. V trimming: 8 bases; J trimming: 6 bases; junction bases outside the gene matches: 9. In germline, CDR1 is SQVTM, CDR2 ANQGSEA. The DNA for the CDR3 is TGCAGCACCCTCACCGGGACAGGGGATGGCTACACCTTC. Its translation: CSTLTGTGDGYTF.

V usage is TRBV28 and J usage is TRBJ1-1, with 8 bases matching TRBD1. Per the germline V gene, CDR1 is MDHEN and CDR2 is SYDVKM. Trimming at V came to 8 bases and at J to 1 base, leaving 6 bases not matched to a gene. This CDR3 has 14 residues. The CDR3 loop reads CASGSGGSNTEAFF. The CDR3 region has the DNA TGTGCCAGCGGGTCAGGGGGCTCGAACACTGAAGCTTTCTTT.

The genes are TRBV28 and TRBJ1-5, with TRBD1 identical over 7 bases. CDR3 length: 15 residues. V shed 6 bases, J shed 7 bases, and the junction held 12 bases outside the gene matches. Looked up from germline, CDR1 is MDHEN and CDR2 is SYDVKM. Here the CDR3 reads CASSIRQGYGQPQHF. The CDR3 DNA sequence: TGTGCCAGCAGCATCAGACAGGGTTACGGCCAGCCCCAGCATTTT.

The rearrangement links TRBV11-1 to TRBJ2-7; TRBD1 agrees at 8 bases. This CDR3 is built from 15 residues. The junction had 7 bases not matched to a gene; V was cut back by 1 base and J by 5 bases. Germline-derived CDR1 and CDR2 are SGHAT and FQDESV (reference sequence). The CDR3 coding sequence is TGTGCCAGCAGCTTAGTGGCGGACAGGGCCCACGAGCAGTACTTC. It is translated as CASSLVADRAHEQYF.

The V and J genes are TRBV11-2 and TRBJ1-2; D may be TRBD1 (5 bases). Germline V gene sequence: CDR1 SGHAT, CDR2 FQNNGV. This CDR3 has 15 residues. V lost 5 bases and J lost 4, with 17 bases in between. DNA of the CDR3: TGTGCCAGCAGCCAAGACAGCCTGCTAGGCTATGGCTACACCTTC. Its translation: CASSQDSLLGYGYTF.

This clone occurred once. This chain links TRBV7-6 with TRBJ1-1, with 9 positions matching TRBD1. V shed 5 bases and J 3 bases; nucleotides not matched to a gene: 7. The CDR3 totals 15 residues. CDR1 is SGHVS, CDR2 FNYEAQ, per germline. DNA for the CDR3: TGTGCCAGCAGCCCATCCGGGACAGGGTACACTGAAGCTTTCTTT. It is translated as CASSPSGTGYTEAFF.

V usage is TRBV6-1 and J usage is TRBJ2-7, with TRBD1 matching over 10 bases. The CDR3 extends over 15 amino acids. Germline lookup yields CDR1 MNHNS and CDR2 SASEGT. Trimming cost V 3 bases and J 4 bases; bases outside gene matches: 6. The CDR3 sequence: CASSEPGQGLYEQYF. For the CDR3, the DNA is TGTGCCAGCAGTGAGCCGGGACAGGGGCTATACGAGCAGTACTTC.

The chain recombines TRBV5-1 with TRBJ1-1; 9 bases match TRBD1. The germline CDR1 and CDR2 sequences are SGHRS and YFSETQ. The CDR3 contains 18 residues. V was pared by 0 bases and J by 4 bases, with 13 bases of the junction left unmatched. The CDR3 loop reads CASSLGTGGGPQVTEAFF. Here the CDR3 DNA reads TGCGCCAGCAGCTTGGGAACAGGGGGCGGCCCGCAGGTCACTGAAGCTTTCTTT.

The genes are TRBV11-2 and TRBJ2-7; D gene ambiguous. V was clipped by 0 bases and J by 6 bases, with 12 bases between them. There are 14 residues in the CDR3. The germline V gene encodes CDR1 SGHAT and CDR2 FQNNGV. CDR3 DNA: TGTGCCAGCAGCTTAGAGCCTAGAAAGGTCGAGCAGTACTTC. It is translated as CASSLEPRKVEQYF.

The chain links TRBV19 to TRBJ2-3; no firm D call. The CDR3 consists of 17 residues. V was pared by 8 bases and J by 1 base, with 22 bases between. Germline-derived CDR1 and CDR2 are LNHDA and SQIVND (reference sequence). Written as DNA, the CDR3 is TGTGCCAGTTCTTCCCTACTCCTAGAGGTGGGCACAGATACGCAGTATTTT. It codes for CASSSLLLEVGTDTQYF.

The V gene is TRBV7-5, the J gene TRBJ1-2; the listed D gene, TRBD1, was not tested against the DNA. TRBV7-5 constitutes a pseudogene. The CDR3 runs to 15 residues. The CDR3 here is CARSLGHKANYGYTF. CDR3 DNA sequence: TGTGCCAGAAGCCTAGGACATAAGGCTAACTATGGCTACACCTTC.

This chain connects TRBV15 to TRBJ1-4; D is uncertain. Trimming took 8 bases from V and 7 from J, leaving 14 bases between them. CDR3 size: 13 residues. CDR1 LNHNV and CDR2 YYDKDF come from the germline V gene (reference sequence). The CDR3 reads CATSGGLGEKLFF. In DNA form, the CDR3 reads TGTGCCACCTCCGGAGGGCTAGGTGAAAAACTGTTTTTT.

The chain has TRBV7-8 and TRBJ2-3; 12 bases agree with TRBD2. This CDR3 spans 18 amino acids. V was clipped by 1 base and J by 4 bases; unmatched bases: 9. Germline CDR1 SGHVS, CDR2 FQNEAQ. The CDR3 DNA sequence: TGTGCCAGCAGCTTAGGCGGGACTAGCGGGCGCAGCCCAGATACGCAGTATTTT. This encodes CASSLGGTSGRSPDTQYF.

The chain employs TRBV2 and TRBJ2-1, with 8 bases lining up with TRBD1. The germline CDR1 and CDR2 sequences are SNHLY and FYNNEI. V lost 3 bases to trimming and J lost 10 bases; unmatched junction nucleotides: 8. The CDR3 spans 14 residues. In DNA, the CDR3 is TGTGCCAGCAGTGACCGGACAGGGTCATGGGAGCAGTTCTTC. Residues: CASSDRTGSWEQFF.

The V call is TRBV9, the J call TRBJ2-1; perhaps TRBD2 as D (5 bases). The germline V gene has CDR1 SGDLS and CDR2 YYNGEE. The CDR3 loop spans 17 amino acids. Trimming shortened V by 0 bases and J by 0 bases, and 13 bases separated the two germline ends. The CDR3 loop is CASSVAPSAASYNEQFF. The CDR3 DNA reads TGTGCCAGCAGCGTAGCCCCCTCAGCGGCCTCCTACAATGAGCAGTTCTTC.

This chain uses TRBV19 with TRBJ1-2, with TRBD1 matching 12 bases. Trimming cost V 6 bases and J 5 bases; bases outside gene matches: 10. From germline, CDR1 is LNHDA and CDR2 SQIVND (reference sequence). There are 16 residues in the CDR3. Here the CDR3 DNA reads TGTGCCAGTAGCCCTCCGGGACAGGGGGCAGGGTATGGCTACACCTTC. Its translation is CASSPPGQGAGYGYTF.